This T cell receptor (beta chain) appears in the sequencing data of a study of blood T cell repertoires in COVID-19 (dated by TCRdb to 2018 to 2021). For context, the study as a whole: Collaborator samples came from the United States, Italy and Spain and covered acute and convalescent phases of COVID-19. A de-identified subject ID, COVID-19 status, age in years and sex were almost always included in the sample metadata. Where HLA class I and class II types were available, the types were taken from metadata supplied by the sample provider, not from assay-based typing. The samples were drawn from the first 160 participants of the ongoing ImmuneRACE study and from roughly 1,300 subjects provided by 6 global collaborators. The repertoires were made available in a free public database intended to serve as a resource for research on the immune response to SARS-CoV-2. The material from the prospective study consisted of cDNA or gDNA derived from T cells, B-cell-depleted T cells, or PBMCs. The dataset comprised deeply sampled blood TCRbeta repertoires from subjects exposed to, actively infected with, or recovered from COVID-19.

The immunoSEQ Assay, a bias-controlled multiplex PCR, was used to amplify TCRbeta CDR3 regions from genomic DNA. Concerning the study's data processing: The number of nucleated cells in each sample was estimated from the amplification of reference gene primers within the assay. To quantify the absolute abundance of each unique TCRbeta CDR3 rearrangement, sequence reads were collapsed and filtered. For each sample, productive Simpson clonality was calculated as the square root of Simpson's diversity index across productive rearrangements. What TCRdb holds here is the immuneACCESS table cut down to in-frame rearrangements. Part of the clones is not present; checked against another copy, under half of the missing clones reflect an unresolved V gene, and the others are unexplained. For V, J and clone size, that table is used; D and trimming come from the DNA. This sample holds fewer than 60,000 clones; approximately 88% were observed only once. About 13% of the sample is in the top ten clones.

Study-wide findings and limitations: The quantity of clinical and demographic metadata differed by source and by participant and was supplied without curation.

In regard to this clone: What this receptor recognizes is not known. Per-nucleotide qualities are absent, and no much larger clonotype sits a single base away.

Collaborating institutions collected whole blood in K2EDTA tubes following their own protocols. Collaborator samples were shipped for TCRbeta analysis as frozen whole blood, isolated PBMCs, or DNA extracted from either sample type. Sequencing input: peripheral blood. The clonotype was recovered from a human donor with active COVID-19. The donor label of this sample is uncertain.

The CDR3 protein: CASSPPGQGNSPLHF. The DNA sequence follows: TGTGCCAGCAGTCCACCGGGACAGGGGAATTCACCCCTCCACTTT. The chain is assembled from TRBV6-5 and TRBJ1-6; TRBD1 lines up with 10 middle nucleotides. V has 5 bases trimmed and J has 7 bases trimmed; junction bases matching no gene number 5. As encoded in the germline V gene, CDR1 is MNHEY while CDR2 is SVGAGI. Spanning cysteine to phenylalanine, the CDR3 consists of 15 amino acids. Only the CDR3 part of the read is kept: 45 bases, read in frame from the first base.